What follows are 8 T cell receptor beta chains derived from one specimen sequenced in a study of cytomegalovirus exposure and HLA in healthy donors. Primers: 60 Vbeta forward and 13 Jbeta reverse. Libraries were prepared by immunoSEQ multiplex PCR; TCRdb keeps only in-frame clonotypes and omits some of them. The table includes about 140,000 clones, over 75% detected once. The source material was PBMCs. The receptors were gathered from a woman aged 40 to 49 in good health and CMV-seronegative.

The rearrangement links TRBV10-1 to TRBJ2-3, with TRBD1 identical over 8 bases. CDR3 length: 13 residues. With 4 bases clipped from V and 5 bases from J, the junction kept 2 bases outside the gene matches. CDR1 is WNHNN, CDR2 SYGVQD, per germline (reference sequence). The CDR3 nucleotides read TGCGCCAGCAGTGCTACAGGGGGAGATACGCAGTATTTT. Residues: CASSATGGDTQYF.

This clone was detected once. The chain links TRBV11-2 to TRBJ2-7; D is perhaps TRBD2 (6 bases). Germline V gene sequence: CDR1 SGHAT, CDR2 FQNNGV. The CDR3 length is 14 residues. Trimming took off 5 bases at V and 7 bases at J, with 18 bases between the two ends. In nucleotides, the CDR3 is TGTGCCAGCAGCCCTCCCGGGAGAGGGGAGGAGCAGTACTTC. It specifies CASSPPGRGEEQYF.

The chain employs TRBV5-1 and TRBJ2-2; D remains unclear. Trimming shortened V by 2 bases and J by 6 bases, and 8 bases separated the two germline ends. The germline V gene has CDR1 SGHRS and CDR2 YFSETQ. The CDR3 is made up of 13 amino acids. CDR3 sequence (DNA): TGCGCCAGCAGCTTCCCCAGCGCCGGGGAGCTGTTTTTT. Translated: CASSFPSAGELFF.

The chain combines TRBV13 with TRBJ2-1; D ambiguous. Germline values: CDR1 PRHDT, CDR2 FYEKMQ (reference sequence). V was cut by 3 bases and J by 3 bases, with 3 bases left in between. This CDR3 is built from 12 residues. CDR3 sequence (DNA): TGTGCCAGCAGCTTCAACTACAATGAGCAGTTCTTC. Its protein product is CASSFNYNEQFF.

V usage is TRBV5-1 and J usage is TRBJ1-1; maybe TRBD1 (6 bases). Trimming pared 4 bases from V and 1 base from J, leaving 8 bases between. The CDR3 is made up of 13 amino acids. Germline CDR1 and CDR2: SGHRS and YFSETQ. CDR3: CASSVGQNTEAFF. CDR3 sequence (DNA): TGCGCCAGCAGCGTGGGACAGAACACTGAAGCTTTCTTT.

The J gene is TRBJ2-5, the V gene TRBV15; 9 bases agree with TRBD2. The CDR3 extends over 15 amino acids. The germline CDR1 and CDR2 sequences are LNHNV and YYDKDF (reference sequence). J gave up 4 bases and V 1 base, and 4 bases lay outside the gene matches. The CDR3 spells CATSRVSGRTETQYF. Here the CDR3 DNA reads TGTGCCACCAGCAGAGTTAGCGGGAGAACAGAGACCCAGTACTTC.

This chain uses TRBV11-3 with TRBJ2-5, with 14 bases aligning to TRBD2. The CDR3 has 16 amino acids. V lost 5 bases and J lost 1; bases outside the gene matches: 3. The germline CDR1 and CDR2 sequences are SGHNT and YENEEA. CDR3: CASSRGLAGVQETQYF. As DNA, the CDR3 is TGTGCCAGCAGCCGGGGACTAGCGGGGGTCCAAGAGACCCAGTACTTC.

This clone is a singleton in its sample. This chain uses TRBV5-1 with TRBJ1-2; D is unclear. The germline V gene has CDR1 SGHRS and CDR2 YFSETQ. The CDR3 spans 13 residues. With 0 bases removed from V and 4 bases from J, the gap between germline ends came to 7 bases. The CDR3 reads CASSLDRSYGYTF. The CDR3 nucleotides read TGCGCCAGCAGCTTGGACAGATCCTATGGCTACACCTTC. Supplemented by reference TRBV5-1 and TRBJ1-2, the full variable domain reads KAGVTQTPRYLIKTRGQQVTLSCSPISGHRSVSWYQQTPGQGLQFLFEYFSETQRNKGNFPGRFSGRQFSNSRSEMNVSTLELGDSALYLCASSLDRSYGYTFGSGTRLTVV.